What follows are 25 T cell receptor beta chains derived from one specimen sequenced in a study of T cell changes during pregnancy in multiple sclerosis. Clones were read by immunoSEQ multiplex PCR, and TCRdb kept only the in-frame ones, dropping some. The sample records about 50,000 clones, over 80% being singletons. The starting material was CD4+ T cells from peripheral blood mononuclear cells, obtained in the third trimester of pregnancy. The receptors were gathered from a female donor with multiple sclerosis, enrolled in a pregnancy study.

The chain recombines TRBV7-8 with TRBJ1-2; D is possibly TRBD1 (5 bases). The germline V gene has CDR1 SGHVS and CDR2 FQNEAQ. The V and J ends lost 5 bases and 2 bases respectively, with 9 bases between them. The CDR3 runs 13 residues. The DNA of the CDR3 is TGTGCCAGCAGCGTGCAGGGAAACTATGGCTACACCTTC. Its translation is CASSVQGNYGYTF.

The chain employs TRBV7-2 and TRBJ2-3, with a weak D call TRBD1 (5 bases). Between the trimmed V and J ends, which lost 3 bases and 3 bases, there was a span of 7 bases. The V gene's germline CDR1 is SGHTA and CDR2 FQGNSA. The CDR3 loop spans 13 amino acids. DNA of the CDR3: TGTGCCAGCAGCTTGCAGGGAACAGATACGCAGTATTTT. Protein: CASSLQGTDTQYF.

The CDR3 spells CASSLVAAALGNEQFF. The DNA of the CDR3 is TGTGCCAGCAGCTTAGTGGCAGCGGCCCTGGGAAATGAGCAGTTCTTC. This chain links TRBV11-2 with TRBJ2-1, with D maybe TRBD2 (5 bases). CDR3 length: 16 amino acids. Germline V lookup: CDR1 SGHAT, CDR2 FQNNGV. Trimming removed 1 base from V and 7 bases from J, with 17 bases in between.

This chain joins TRBV2 and TRBJ2-1; no clear D gene. The CDR3 consists of 13 residues. Germline assignment: CDR1 SNHLY and CDR2 FYNNEI. With 3 bases removed from V and 3 bases from J, the gap between germline ends came to 6 bases. CDR3 in amino acids: CASSEGSYNEQFF. The CDR3 DNA sequence: TGTGCCAGCAGTGAGGGCAGCTACAATGAGCAGTTCTTC.

The chain has TRBV12-5 and TRBJ1-1; D remains ambiguous. The germline V gene encodes CDR1 LGHNT and CDR2 FRNRAP. V was cut by 6 bases and J by 11 bases, with 13 bases left in between. This CDR3 comprises 11 residues. The CDR3 spells CASGIESPAFF. The CDR3 nucleotides are TGTGCTAGTGGAATAGAAAGTCCGGCTTTCTTT.

This sequence joins TRBV2 and TRBJ1-3, with a tentative D call TRBD1 (6 bases). CDR3 length: 14 amino acids. The V end lost 7 bases, the J end lost 4 bases, and 14 bases lay between the germline ends. The germline V gene has CDR1 SNHLY and CDR2 FYNNEI. CDR3 sequence reads: CASKAGALGNTIYF. CDR3 DNA: TGTGCCAGCAAAGCGGGGGCCCTCGGAAACACCATATATTTT.

The chain recombines TRBV7-2 with TRBJ1-3; the match to TRBD1 covers 7 bases. V trimming: 5 bases; J trimming: 4 bases; junction bases outside the gene matches: 5. Germline V CDR1 and CDR2: SGHTA, FQGNSA. CDR3 length: 14 residues. DNA of the CDR3: TGTGCCAGCAGCCCGGGACAGTTCGGAAACACCATATATTTT. Protein product: CASSPGQFGNTIYF.

V and J are TRBV11-2 and TRBJ1-2, with 7 bases matching TRBD1. The CDR3 extends over 15 amino acids. Per the germline V gene, CDR1 is SGHAT and CDR2 is FQNNGV. With V trimmed by 1 base and J by 4 bases, 6 bases remained unmatched. The CDR3 loop reads CASSLAPGTAYGYTF. The CDR3 nucleotides are TGTGCCAGCAGCTTAGCGCCCGGGACAGCCTATGGCTACACCTTC.

The CDR3 sequence is CASSSGTEEQYF. CDR3 DNA sequence: TGTGCCAGCAGCTCTGGGACAGAGGAGCAGTACTTC. V usage is TRBV7-9 and J usage is TRBJ2-7; 7 bases map to TRBD1. Germline loops: CDR1 SEHNR, CDR2 FQNEAQ (reference sequence). The V segment lost 4 bases and the J segment 7 bases; nucleotides outside the gene matches: 4. The CDR3 has 12 amino acids.

V usage is TRBV7-6 and J usage is TRBJ2-4; 12 positions agree with TRBD2. CDR1 SGHVS and CDR2 FNYEAQ come from the germline V gene. The trim removed 5 bases at V and 5 bases at J, leaving 7 bases unmatched. This CDR3 has 16 amino acids. The CDR3 sequence is CASSLQASGGENIQYF. For the CDR3, the DNA is TGTGCCAGCAGCCTCCAGGCTAGCGGGGGGGAAAACATTCAGTACTTC.

The chain has TRBV7-2 and TRBJ1-1, with D perhaps TRBD1 (5 bases). Per germline, CDR1 SGHTA and CDR2 FQGNSA. The V and J ends lost 4 bases and 11 bases respectively, with 20 bases between them. The CDR3 consists of 14 residues. The DNA of the CDR3 is TGTGCCAGCAGCTCACCGAAACAGACAGACGGGGCTTTCTTT. Protein sequence: CASSSPKQTDGAFF.

The rearrangement joins TRBV2 to TRBJ1-2, with D uncertain. The length of the CDR3 is 13 residues. The V end was cut by 5 bases, the J end by 1 base, with 8 bases between. Germline V CDR1 and CDR2: SNHLY, FYNNEI. Here the CDR3 reads CASSNTDNYGYTF. DNA of the CDR3: TGTGCCAGCAGTAATACAGATAACTATGGCTACACCTTC.

The genes are TRBV14 and TRBJ2-3; D gene ambiguous. Germline V lookup: CDR1 SGHDN, CDR2 FVKESK. The CDR3 has 14 amino acids. V was pared by 2 bases and J by 2 bases, with 8 bases between. The CDR3 nucleotides read TGTGCCAGCAGCCAACAAATACTCACAGATACGCAGTATTTT. Translation: CASSQQILTDTQYF.

This clone was seen once. The rearrangement links TRBV6-5 to TRBJ2-7, with D maybe TRBD2 (6 bases). CDR1 is MNHEY, CDR2 SVGAGI, per germline. The germline V and J ends were trimmed by 3 bases and 3 bases, with 15 bases remaining between them. The CDR3 covers 15 residues. CDR3 nucleotide sequence: TGTGCCAGCAGTTATATGAGGAGGGCGCACTACGAGCAGTACTTC. Residues: CASSYMRRAHYEQYF.

This chain joins TRBV15 and TRBJ1-2, with TRBD1 identical over 8 bases. The CDR3 covers 20 residues. After removal of 4 bases from V and 4 bases from J, the junction contained 23 bases not matched to a gene. Germline V gene sequence: CDR1 LNHNV, CDR2 YYDKDF (reference sequence). The CDR3 loop reads CATSKEDGRTGPVVPYGYTF. The CDR3 region has the DNA TGTGCCACCAGCAAAGAAGACGGCCGGACAGGGCCCGTAGTCCCCTATGGCTACACCTTC.

V and J are TRBV4-3 and TRBJ2-2; perhaps TRBD1 as D (5 bases). The germline gives CDR1 LGHNA, CDR2 YSLEER. Trimming left V 5 bases short and J 0 bases short, with 19 bases between. CDR3 length: 18 amino acids. CDR3 residues: CASSEYKGAAANTGELFF. The CDR3 nucleotides are TGCGCCAGCAGCGAGTACAAAGGGGCCGCGGCGAACACCGGGGAGCTGTTTTTT.

This chain joins TRBV18 and TRBJ1-6, with D maybe TRBD1 (5 bases). This CDR3 is built from 14 residues. Germline lookup yields CDR1 KGHSH and CDR2 LQKENI. Trimming removed 2 bases from V and 7 bases from J, with 9 bases in between. CDR3 coding DNA: TGTGCCAGCTCACCAGGGGGGAAGAATTCACCCCTCCACTTT. Encoded protein: CASSPGGKNSPLHF. Using reference TRBV18 and TRBJ1-6 for the parts outside the CDR3, the full variable domain is NAGVMQNPRHLVRRRGQEARLRCSPMKGHSHVYWYRQLPEEGLKFMVYLQKENIIDESGMPKERFSAEFPKEGPSILRIQQVVRGDSAAYFCASSPGGKNSPLHFGNGTRLTVT.

The chain recombines TRBV7-2 with TRBJ2-5; 15 bases are a match to TRBD2. Germline V CDR1 and CDR2: SGHTA, FQGNSA. Trimming took 5 bases from V and 2 from J; bases not matched to a gene: 9. CDR3 size: 18 residues. CDR3 protein: CASSREGLAGGSQETQYF. CDR3 bases: TGTGCCAGCAGCCGCGAGGGACTAGCGGGGGGCTCACAAGAGACCCAGTACTTC. Full variable domain (outside the CDR3, taken from reference TRBV7-2 and TRBJ2-5): GAGVSQSPSNKVTEKGKDVELRCDPISGHTALYWYRQSLGQGLEFLIYFQGNSAPDKSGLPSDRFSAERTGGSVSTLTIQRTQQEDSAVYLCASSREGLAGGSQETQYFGPGTRLLVL.

V is TRBV7-6 and J is TRBJ2-2, with TRBD1 matching over 8 bases. The germline V gene encodes CDR1 SGHVS and CDR2 FNYEAQ. With 8 bases clipped from V and 5 bases from J, the junction kept 4 bases outside the gene matches. This CDR3 region has 13 residues. This CDR3 is CASRTGLTGELFF. The CDR3, as DNA: TGTGCCAGCCGGACAGGGTTGACCGGGGAGCTGTTTTTT. The full variable domain, in which reference TRBV7-6 and TRBJ2-2 provide the parts outside the CDR3, is GAGVSQSPRYKVTKRGQDVALRCDPISGHVSLYWYRQALGQGPEFLTYFNYEAQQDKSGLPNDRFSAERPEGSISTLTIQRTEQRDSAMYRCASRTGLTGELFFGEGSRLTVL.

The CDR3 protein is CASSPGTSGGGEQFF. In nucleotides, the CDR3 is TGCGCCAGCAGCCCGGGGACTAGCGGGGGTGGTGAGCAGTTCTTC. The V and J genes are TRBV5-1 and TRBJ2-1; 14 nucleotides agree with TRBD2. Germline values: CDR1 SGHRS, CDR2 YFSETQ. V was pared by 4 bases and J by 9 bases, with 6 bases of the junction left unmatched. The CDR3 sequence is 15 residues long.

The gene calls are TRBV7-9 and TRBJ1-2; 10 bases line up with TRBD1. Germline CDR1 reads SEHNR; CDR2 reads FQNEAQ (reference sequence). The CDR3 extends over 15 amino acids. Unmatched junction bases numbered 4, after V lost 2 bases and J lost 4 bases. The CDR3 here is CASSLLGTGAYGYTF. The DNA of the CDR3 is TGTGCCAGCAGCTTACTTGGGACAGGGGCCTATGGCTACACCTTC.

The chain joins TRBV9 to TRBJ2-7; 8 bases map to TRBD1. Germline values: CDR1 SGDLS, CDR2 YYNGEE. This CDR3 is built from 14 residues. Losses at the gene ends were 1 base for V and 2 bases for J; bases not matched to a gene: 2. In DNA form, the CDR3 reads TGTGCCAGCAGCGTACAGGGGGCGCCCTACGAGCAGTACTTC. Amino acids: CASSVQGAPYEQYF.

The chain joins TRBV6-4 to TRBJ2-3; a possible D gene is TRBD1 (6 bases). There are 14 residues in the CDR3. Germline CDR1 reads MRHNA; CDR2 reads SNTAGT. V shed 2 bases and J shed 5 bases, with 11 bases lying between them. The CDR3 is CASSDQGLGDTQYF. In nucleotides, the CDR3 is TGTGCCAGCAGTGACCAGGGGCTCGGAGATACGCAGTATTTT.

The chain carries TRBV30 and TRBJ1-2; D is uncertain. The CDR3 sequence is 12 residues long. Trimming took off 5 bases at V and 6 bases at J, with 13 bases between the two ends. CDR1 GTSNPN and CDR2 SVGIG come from the germline V gene (reference sequence). In nucleotides, the CDR3 is TGTGCCTGGGTCGGCAGCGTCCATGGCTACACCTTC. As protein: CAWVGSVHGYTF.

The V call is TRBV19, the J call TRBJ1-4; D is perhaps TRBD1 (5 bases). Trimming removed 6 bases from V and 4 bases from J, with 15 bases in between. The CDR3 loop spans 15 amino acids. Germline values: CDR1 LNHDA, CDR2 SQIVND (reference sequence). CDR3 sequence reads: CASSLDRSINEKLFF. As DNA, the CDR3 is TGTGCCAGTAGCCTTGACAGAAGCATTAATGAAAAACTGTTTTTT.